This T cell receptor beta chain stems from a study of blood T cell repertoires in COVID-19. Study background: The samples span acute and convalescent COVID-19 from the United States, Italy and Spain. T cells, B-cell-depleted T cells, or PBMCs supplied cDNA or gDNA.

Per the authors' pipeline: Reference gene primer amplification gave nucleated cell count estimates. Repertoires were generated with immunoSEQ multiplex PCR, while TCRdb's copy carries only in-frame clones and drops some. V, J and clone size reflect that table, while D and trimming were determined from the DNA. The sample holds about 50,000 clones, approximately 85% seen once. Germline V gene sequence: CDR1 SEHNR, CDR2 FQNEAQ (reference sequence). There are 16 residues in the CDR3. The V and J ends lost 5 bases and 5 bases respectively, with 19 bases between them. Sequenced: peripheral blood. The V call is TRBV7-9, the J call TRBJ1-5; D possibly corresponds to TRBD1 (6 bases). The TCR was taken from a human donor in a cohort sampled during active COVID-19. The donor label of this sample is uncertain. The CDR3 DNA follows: TGTGCCAGCAGCGACAAGGGGGGGCGGTGGGATCAGCCCCAGCATTTT. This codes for CASSDKGGRWDQPQHF.